This T cell receptor (beta chain) is from a study of identical twins. Study-level findings and limits: Twins showed weaker excess sharing in their beta out-of-frame sequences. Carriage of fewer insertions was seen in abundant cord blood beta clonotypes, whereas memory repertoires showed none.

TCRdb independently ran MiXCR on the 5' RACE reads; one entry per CDR3 protein. The sample includes hundreds of thousands of distinct CDR3 sequences, 20% to 25% of them seen just once. This clonotype turned up a few times. The target antigen is unknown. Germline values: CDR1 SGHRS, CDR2 YFSETQ. V shed 2 bases, J shed 2 bases, and the junction held 4 bases outside the gene matches. The CDR3 has 16 amino acids. The data were also submitted as part of a second study, on T cells expressing NK-cell markers. Turning to that study: Several donors likewise had their CD3+CD56-NKG2C+ fraction led by these clonotypes.

The rearrangement links TRBV5-1 to TRBJ2-7; TRBD2 aligns across 13 bases. Sequencing was carried out using CD4+ T cells sorted from blood. This TCR derives from a woman between 18 and 30 years old in good health. The CDR3 protein is CASSLLAGGMAYEQYF. The CDR3, as DNA: TGCGCCAGCAGCTTACTAGCGGGAGGGATGGCCTACGAGCAGTACTTC.